Each of the 2 T cell receptor beta chains below was sequenced from the same sample in a study of shared clonotypes between healthy human individuals. Clones were read by immunoSEQ multiplex PCR, and TCRdb kept only the in-frame ones, dropping some. The repertoire holds hundreds of thousands of clones, with 95% to 97% as singletons. Sequencing was carried out using memory CD8+ T cells sorted from blood. The subset: CD45RO+ cells pooled with CCR7-negative TemRA cells. The source of these receptors is a man aged 25-40 years in good health.

This clone was seen once. The CDR3, as DNA: TGTGCCAGCAGCGGGACTAGCGGGCAAGAGACCCAGTACTTC. Amino acids: CASSGTSGQETQYF. This chain joins TRBV6-4 and TRBJ2-5; 12 bases line up with TRBD2. This CDR3 has 14 residues. The V segment lost 6 bases and the J segment 2 bases; nucleotides outside the gene matches: 1. Germline CDR1 MRHNA, CDR2 SNTAGT.

In regard to this clone: Other nucleotide sequences from this sample produce the same CDR3. J is TRBJ1-5 and V is TRBV19, with a weak D call TRBD1 (6 bases). The germline V gene encodes CDR1 LNHDA and CDR2 SQIVND (reference sequence). This CDR3 has 14 residues. V lost 3 bases and J 4 bases, leaving 10 bases between the germline ends. CDR3 residues: CASSMGQGNQPQHF. The CDR3 DNA reads as TGTGCCAGTAGTATGGGGCAGGGGAATCAGCCCCAGCATTTT. Drawing the rest from reference TRBV19 and TRBJ1-5, the complete variable domain is DGGITQSPKYLFRKEGQNVTLSCEQNLNHDAMYWYRQDPGQGLRLIYYSQIVNDFQKGDIAEGYSVSREKKESFPLTVTSAQKNPTAFYLCASSMGQGNQPQHFGDGTRLSIL.